This record covers a single TCR beta chain. Antigen specificity is unknown. TCRdb keeps only in-frame clones here, not all; method: immunoSEQ multiplex PCR. This table holds over 45,000 clones, roughly 90% found once. This specimen belongs to a study of OX40 agonist ivuxolimab in advanced cancers. For the study at large: The dose-escalation cohort was approximately 80% male, with a mean age of around 60 years, ranging about 23 to 90. Overall study results and limits: More expanded clones were seen, on average, in CD8+ T cells than in CD4+. In the 0.1 to 3.0 mg/kg range, CD4+ and CD8+ blood T cells had expanded clonally by week 6.

Patients with a history of autoimmune disease or on systemic immunosuppression were excluded. The CDR3 consists of 15 residues. Trimming stripped 1 base from V and 5 bases from J, with 14 bases between. Per germline, CDR1 MNHEY and CDR2 SVGAGI. The receptor was derived from an adult with an advanced solid tumor such as melanoma, head and neck, liver or kidney cancer. The source material was CD4+ or CD8+ T cells sorted from blood, sampled in a trial of the OX40 agonist ivuxolimab. This chain uses TRBV6-5 with TRBJ2-5, with D perhaps matching TRBD1 (6 bases). The CDR3 sequence is CASSYYSGVGETQYF. CDR3 bases: TGTGCCAGCAGTTACTACTCAGGGGTCGGGGAGACCCAGTACTTC.